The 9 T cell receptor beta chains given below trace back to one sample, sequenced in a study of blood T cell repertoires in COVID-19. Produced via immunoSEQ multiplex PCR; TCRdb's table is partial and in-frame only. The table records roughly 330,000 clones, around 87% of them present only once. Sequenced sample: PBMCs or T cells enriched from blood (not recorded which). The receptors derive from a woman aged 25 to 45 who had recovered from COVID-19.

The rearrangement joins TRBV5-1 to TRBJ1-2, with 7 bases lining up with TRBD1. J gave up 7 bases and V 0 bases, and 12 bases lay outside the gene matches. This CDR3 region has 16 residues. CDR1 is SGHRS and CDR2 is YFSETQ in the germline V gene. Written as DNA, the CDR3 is TGCGCCAGCAGCTTGGATCCAGACAGGGAGAAGGGTGGCTACACCTTC. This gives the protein CASSLDPDREKGGYTF.

The CDR3 protein is CASSTLIRSSYNEQFF. The CDR3 nucleotides read TGTGCCAGCAGTACCCTGATCCGGAGCTCCTACAATGAGCAGTTCTTC. This chain joins TRBV28 and TRBJ2-1, with unresolved D. The CDR3 has 16 amino acids. The germline V gene encodes CDR1 MDHEN and CDR2 SYDVKM. V was trimmed by 5 bases and J by 0 bases, leaving 14 bases between them.

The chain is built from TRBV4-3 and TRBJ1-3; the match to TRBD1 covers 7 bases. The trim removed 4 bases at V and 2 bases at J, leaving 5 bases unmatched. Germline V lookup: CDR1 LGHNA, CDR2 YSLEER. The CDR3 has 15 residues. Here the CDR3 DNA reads TGCGCCAGCAGCCGGGAACAGGGGCCTGGAAACACCATATATTTT. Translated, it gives CASSREQGPGNTIYF.

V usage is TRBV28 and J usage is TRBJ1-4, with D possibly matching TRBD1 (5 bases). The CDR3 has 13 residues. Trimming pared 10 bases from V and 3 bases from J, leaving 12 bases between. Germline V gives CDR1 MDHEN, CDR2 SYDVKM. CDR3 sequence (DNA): TGTGCCACAAGCGGGGGGGCTAATGAAAAACTGTTTTTT. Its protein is CATSGGANEKLFF.

The CDR3 coding sequence is TGTGCCAGTAATGTCCGACGGGATCCTAACTATGGCTACACCTTC. As protein: CASNVRRDPNYGYTF. The chain couples TRBV19 to TRBJ1-2; D call uncertain. The CDR3 length is 15 residues. Germline assignment: CDR1 LNHDA and CDR2 SQIVND (reference sequence). Trimming took off 7 bases at V and 0 bases at J, with 15 bases between the two ends.

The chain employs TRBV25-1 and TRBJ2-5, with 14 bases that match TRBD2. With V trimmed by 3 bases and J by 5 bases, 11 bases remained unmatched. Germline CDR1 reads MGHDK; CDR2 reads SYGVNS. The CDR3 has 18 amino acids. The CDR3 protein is CASSDPGTSGGGSETQYF. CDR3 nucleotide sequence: TGTGCCAGCAGTGACCCCGGGACTAGCGGGGGTGGATCGGAGACCCAGTACTTC.

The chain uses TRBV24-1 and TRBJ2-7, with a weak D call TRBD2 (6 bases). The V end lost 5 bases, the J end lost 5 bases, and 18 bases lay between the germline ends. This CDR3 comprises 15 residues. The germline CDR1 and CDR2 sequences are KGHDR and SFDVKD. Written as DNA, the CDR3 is TGTGCCACCAGTGGTGGGGCAGGGACTTCCCACGAGCAGTACTTC. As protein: CATSGGAGTSHEQYF.

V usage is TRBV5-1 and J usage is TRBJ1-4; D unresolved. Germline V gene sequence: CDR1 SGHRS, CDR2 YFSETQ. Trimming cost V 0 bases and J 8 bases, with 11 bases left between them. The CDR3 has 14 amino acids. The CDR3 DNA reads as TGCGCCAGCAGCTTGGTCGGGAATGTCGAAAAACTGTTTTTT. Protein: CASSLVGNVEKLFF.

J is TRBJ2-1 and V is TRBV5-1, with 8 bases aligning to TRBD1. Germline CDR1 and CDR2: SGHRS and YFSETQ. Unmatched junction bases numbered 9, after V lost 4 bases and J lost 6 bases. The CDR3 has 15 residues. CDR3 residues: CASSPGQGLGNEQFF. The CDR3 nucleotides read TGCGCCAGCAGCCCTGGACAGGGTCTCGGCAATGAGCAGTTCTTC.